Listed below are T cell receptor beta chains from one sample, sequenced in a study of preoperative IRX-2 immunotherapy in early breast cancer. Generated by immunoSEQ multiplex PCR, the TCRdb table keeps only in-frame clones and is missing some. The data show approximately 24,000 clones, approximately 78% seen once. The source was lymph node tissue, collected after IRX-2 immunotherapy. Every receptor here comes from a human donor with breast cancer. CDR3s include the opening cysteine and the closing phenylalanine or tryptophan. A D gene is named only where the DNA matches it firmly. Some rows have no size entry. The others give once, few or many, or a class for an expanded clone.

abundance,j_gene,v_gene,d_gene,CDR3aa,CDR3nt
.,TRBJ2-2,TRBV5-1,.,CASSLRGVGGELFF,TGCGCCAGCAGCTTGCGGGGCGTGGGCGGGGAGCTGTTTTTT
.,TRBJ1-2,TRBV7-7,TRBD1,CASSLAAGGGYGYTF,TGTGCCAGCAGCTTAGCGGCAGGGGGAGGCTATGGCTACACCTTC
.,TRBJ2-2,TRBV18,.,CASSSRGYPNTGELFF,TGTGCCAGCTCATCCAGGGGTTATCCTAACACCGGGGAGCTGTTTTTT
.,TRBJ1-1,TRBV11-3,.,CASSSTPGEGTEAFF,TGTGCCAGCAGCTCCACACCGGGGGAGGGCACTGAAGCTTTCTTT
.,TRBJ2-7,TRBV14,TRBD1,CASSSDRGLYEQYF,TGTGCCAGCAGCTCGGACAGGGGGCTGTACGAGCAGTACTTC
.,TRBJ2-7,TRBV19,.,CASSNVYEQYF,TGTGCCAGTAGTAACGTCTACGAGCAGTACTTC
.,TRBJ1-2,TRBV30,.,CAWSVNSYGYTF,TGTGCCTGGAGTGTGAACAGCTATGGCTACACCTTC
.,TRBJ1-6,TRBV6-8,.,CASRRTVHNSPLHF,TGTGCCAGCAGAAGGACAGTTCATAATTCACCCCTCCACTTT
once,TRBJ2-5,TRBV5-1,.,CASSLGQAKRAQYF,TGCGCCAGCAGCTTGGGGCAGGCCAAGAGGGCCCAGTACTTC
.,TRBJ1-3,TRBV29-1,.,CSVGSSGNTIYF,TGCAGCGTTGGGAGCTCTGGAAACACCATATATTTT
.,TRBJ2-5,TRBV12-5,.,CASGLPGQETQYF,TGTGCTAGTGGTTTGCCAGGGCAAGAGACCCAGTACTTC
.,TRBJ2-5,TRBV6-8,.,CASSYAGHVRGGETQYF,TGTGCCAGCAGTTATGCGGGGCATGTTCGGGGCGGAGAGACCCAGTACTTC
few,TRBJ1-4,TRBV18,TRBD1,CASSGQATNEKLFF,TGTGCCAGCTCAGGACAGGCAACTAATGAAAAACTGTTTTTT
.,TRBJ1-1,TRBV5-1,.,CASSYDRMNTEAFF,TGCGCCAGCAGCTACGACAGAATGAACACTGAAGCTTTCTTT
.,TRBJ1-4,TRBV6-8,.,CASRGTSNEKLFF,TGTGCCAGCAGGGGGACAAGTAATGAAAAACTGTTTTTT
.,TRBJ1-1,TRBV29-1,.,CSVNYLPGANTEAFF,TGCAGCGTTAACTACCTCCCGGGAGCGAACACTGAAGCTTTCTTT
.,TRBJ2-2,TRBV11-3,.,CASSPGTRDTGELFF,TGTGCCAGCAGCCCCGGGACCCGGGACACCGGGGAGCTGTTTTTT
.,TRBJ2-4,TRBV18,TRBD2,CASSPRLTSGGRLAKNIQYF,TGTGCCAGCTCACCACGGTTGACTAGCGGGGGGCGTCTAGCCAAAAACATTCAGTACTTC
few,TRBJ2-1,TRBV19,.,CASSTRTPRSGFDNEQFF,TGTGCCAGTAGTACGCGGACCCCAAGGAGCGGGTTCGACAATGAGCAGTTCTTC
.,TRBJ2-5,TRBV6-8,.,CASSYDGFLGKTQYF,TGTGCCAGCAGTTACGATGGCTTCCTTGGGAAGACCCAGTACTTC
.,TRBJ1-1,TRBV19,.,CASYRTGGMNTEAFF,TGTGCCAGTTACAGGACCGGAGGTATGAACACTGAAGCTTTCTTT
few,TRBJ1-6,TRBV28,.,CASSLWQRSLHF,TGTGCCAGCAGTTTATGGCAGAGGTCCCTCCACTTT
.,TRBJ1-4,TRBV25-1,TRBD1,CASSDRGQGATNEKLFF,TGTGCCAGCAGTGATAGGGGACAGGGAGCAACTAATGAAAAACTGTTTTTT
few,TRBJ1-4,TRBV19,.,CASSIGQGQGFNEKLFF,TGTGCCAGTAGTATAGGGCAGGGGCAGGGCTTTAATGAAAAACTGTTTTTT
.,TRBJ1-5,TRBV12-5,TRBD1,CASTTGQGRVQPQHF,TGTGCCAGCACCACTGGACAGGGTAGGGTTCAGCCCCAGCATTTT
.,TRBJ1-6,TRBV6-8,TRBD1,CASSYQEPGQNSPLHF,TGTGCCAGCAGTTACCAGGAACCGGGACAGAATTCACCCCTCCACTTT
.,TRBJ2-1,TRBV5-1,.,CASSLALTTNEQFF,TGCGCCAGCAGCTTGGCCTTGACCACCAATGAGCAGTTCTTC
.,TRBJ1-2,TRBV6-1,.,CASSEGNTRSEGTF,TGTGCCAGCAGTGAAGGGAATACACGCTCGGAGGGTACCTTC
.,TRBJ2-1,TRBV15,TRBD2,CATSRDLAGFLTHEQFF,TGTGCCACCAGCAGAGATCTAGCGGGGTTCTTAACGCATGAGCAGTTCTTC
.,TRBJ1-3,TRBV19,.,CASSRSGWGNTIYF,TGTGCCAGTAGTAGATCAGGGTGGGGAAACACCATATATTTT
once,TRBJ2-4,TRBV15,.,CATNRISGKNIQYF,TGTGCCACCAACAGGATCAGCGGGAAAAACATTCAGTACTTC
.,TRBJ1-5,TRBV29-1,.,CSVEGGGNQPQHF,TGCAGCGTTGAAGGAGGGGGCAATCAGCCCCAGCATTTT
.,TRBJ1-1,TRBV18,.,CASSPPVRADTEAFF,TGTGCCAGCTCACCCCCGGTTAGGGCAGACACTGAAGCTTTCTTT
once,TRBJ2-1,TRBV1,.,CASSQEGQKQFF,TGCGCCAGCAGCCAAGAGGGGCAGAAGCAGTTCTTC
.,TRBJ1-1,TRBV5-1,.,CASSLSQIMNTEAFF,TGCGCCAGCAGCTTGAGTCAGATCATGAACACTGAAGCTTTCTTT
.,TRBJ2-1,TRBV11-3,TRBD1,CASNPDRANDEQFF,TGTGCCAGCAACCCAGACAGGGCAAATGATGAGCAGTTCTTC